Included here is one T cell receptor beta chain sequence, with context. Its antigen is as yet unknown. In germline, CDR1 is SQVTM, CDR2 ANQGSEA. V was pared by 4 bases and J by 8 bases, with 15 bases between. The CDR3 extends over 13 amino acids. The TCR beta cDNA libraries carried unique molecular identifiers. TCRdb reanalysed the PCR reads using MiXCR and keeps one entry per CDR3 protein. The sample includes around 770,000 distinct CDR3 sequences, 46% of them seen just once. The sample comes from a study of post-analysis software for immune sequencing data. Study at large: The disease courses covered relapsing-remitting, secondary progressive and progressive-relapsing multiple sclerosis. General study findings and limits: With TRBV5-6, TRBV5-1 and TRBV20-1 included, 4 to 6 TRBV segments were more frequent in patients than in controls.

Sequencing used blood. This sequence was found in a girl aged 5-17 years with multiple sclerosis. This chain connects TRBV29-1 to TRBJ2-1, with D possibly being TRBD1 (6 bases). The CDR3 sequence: CSVAGDPIDEQFF. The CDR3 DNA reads TGCAGCGTTGCAGGGGACCCTATAGATGAGCAGTTCTTC.